These T cell receptor beta chains were read from a single sample in a study of cytomegalovirus exposure and HLA in healthy donors. Sequenced by immunoSEQ multiplex PCR; TCRdb stores in-frame clones only, minus some. The sample records tens of thousands of clones, around 76% being singletons. Sample: PBMCs. These receptors were collected from a man aged 50 to 60 in good health and CMV-seronegative. CDR3s include the opening cysteine and the closing phenylalanine or tryptophan. The order of the fields is D gene, V gene, J gene, CDR3 protein, CDR3 DNA. The D gene is left open where the match is weak.

TRBD1	TRBV19	TRBJ2-1	CASSPITGGGYNEQFF	TGTGCCAGTAGTCCCATCACAGGGGGCGGCTACAATGAGCAGTTCTTC
-	TRBV6-5	TRBJ1-5	CASNPGGNSNQPQHF	TGTGCCAGCAACCCGGGGGGCAATAGCAATCAGCCCCAGCATTTT
TRBD2	TRBV30	TRBJ2-1	CACRLAGAVYEQFF	TGTGCCTGCAGATTAGCGGGAGCGGTCTATGAGCAGTTCTTC
TRBD2	TRBV7-6	TRBJ2-1	CASSLVMGGTNRNEQFF	TGTGCCAGCAGCTTAGTGATGGGGGGGACTAACAGGAATGAGCAGTTCTTC
TRBD1	TRBV27	TRBJ1-1	CASKETGGFTKAFF	TGTGCCAGCAAAGAAACAGGGGGTTTCACTAAAGCTTTCTTT
-	TRBV28	TRBJ2-2	CASSFLDRTGELFF	TGTGCCAGCAGTTTTTTAGACAGGACCGGGGAGCTGTTTTTT
-	TRBV28	TRBJ2-3	CASSFGDLFSTDTQYF	TGTGCCAGCAGTTTCGGGGATCTCTTTTCCACAGATACGCAGTATTTT
-	TRBV19	TRBJ2-1	CASRPGTINDEQFF	TGTGCCAGTAGGCCCGGGACAATCAACGATGAGCAGTTCTTC
-	TRBV30	TRBJ1-6	CAWSVLGSYNSPLHF	TGTGCCTGGAGTGTACTAGGTTCCTATAATTCACCCCTCCACTTT
-	TRBV7-9	TRBJ1-1	CASSVTGSEAFF	TGTGCCAGCAGCGTCACAGGGAGTGAAGCTTTCTTT